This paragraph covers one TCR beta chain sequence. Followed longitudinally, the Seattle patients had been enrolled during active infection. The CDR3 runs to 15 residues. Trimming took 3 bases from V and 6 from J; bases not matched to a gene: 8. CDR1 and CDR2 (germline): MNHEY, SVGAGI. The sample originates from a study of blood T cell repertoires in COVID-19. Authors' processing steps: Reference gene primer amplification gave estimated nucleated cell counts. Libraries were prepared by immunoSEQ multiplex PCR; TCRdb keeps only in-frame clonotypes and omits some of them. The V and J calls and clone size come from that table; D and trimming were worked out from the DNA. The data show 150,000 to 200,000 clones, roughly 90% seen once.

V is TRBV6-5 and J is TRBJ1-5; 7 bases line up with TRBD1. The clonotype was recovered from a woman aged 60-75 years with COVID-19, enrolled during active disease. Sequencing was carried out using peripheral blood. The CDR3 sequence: CASSYSGGGGQPQHF. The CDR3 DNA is TGTGCCAGCAGTTATTCAGGGGGTGGGGGTCAGCCCCAGCATTTT.